Each of the 21 T cell receptor beta chains below was sequenced from the same sample in a study of low-dose radiotherapy and immunotherapy resistance in tumors. Time point specified: before trial treatment. Alpha- and beta-chain coverage of first-strand cDNA came from TRAV- and TRBV-specific primers. The authors ran around 20 PCR cycles to amplify TCRs with a constant-region primer and V-primer adapter. TCRdb reprocessed the reads with MiXCR, giving one entry per CDR3 protein. The table shows tens of thousands of distinct CDR3 sequences, with 15% to 20% occurring only once. This specimen consisted of PBMCs, obtained before treatment. The source is a male donor with prostate cancer.

The V and J genes are TRBV4-2 and TRBJ2-7; TRBD2 agrees at 11 bases. J was trimmed by 3 bases and V by 3 bases; bases with no gene match: 7. Per germline, CDR1 LGHNA and CDR2 YNFKEQ. The CDR3 totals 16 residues. The CDR3, as DNA: TGTGCCAGCAGCCATTCATACGGGACTAGCGGCTACGAGCAGTACTTC. Translated: CASSHSYGTSGYEQYF.

The CDR3 is CASSLGTTGPPLHF. The DNA of the CDR3 is TGCGCCAGCAGCTTGGGGACCACAGGTCCGCCCCTCCACTTT. The rearrangement uses TRBV5-1 and TRBJ1-6; the D gene is possibly TRBD1 (5 bases). Deletions cut 0 bases from V and 13 bases from J, with 14 bases between. Per the germline V gene, CDR1 is SGHRS and CDR2 is YFSETQ. This CDR3 has 14 residues.

This clonotype has a count of ten or more. This rearrangement joins TRBV12-3 or TRBV12-4 to TRBJ2-5; TRBD2 matches at 10 bases. V lost 2 bases and J lost 1; bases outside the gene matches: 7. The CDR3 runs to 17 residues. This CDR3 reads CASSLSGGAGAQETQYF. The CDR3 nucleotides read TGTGCCAGCAGTTTAAGCGGGGGGGCCGGCGCCCAAGAGACCCAGTACTTC.

This clonotype was detected ten times or more. This chain connects TRBV4-2 to TRBJ2-7, with 7 nucleotides matching TRBD2. Germline CDR1 is LGHNA and CDR2 is YNFKEQ. This CDR3 spans 16 amino acids. Unmatched junction bases numbered 11, after V lost 1 base and J lost 5 bases. In nucleotides, the CDR3 is TGTGCCAGCAGCCAAGTAGGTGGCGGGGGACGGGACGAGCAGTACTTC. Its protein is CASSQVGGGGRDEQYF.

This clonotype was picked up many times. The chain links TRBV12-3 or TRBV12-4 to TRBJ2-7, with 8 bases fitting TRBD2. The ends lost 3 bases at V and 0 bases at J; junction bases unmatched: 4. The CDR3 has 15 residues. The CDR3 reads CASSLSGTSSYEQYF. In nucleotides, the CDR3 is TGTGCCAGCAGTTTGTCCGGGACTAGCTCCTACGAGCAGTACTTC.

Points on this clonotype: A much larger clone sits a single nucleotide away, making a read error possible. V gene TRBV20-1 combines with J gene TRBJ2-2; TRBD2 matches 7 bases. The CDR3 has 15 amino acids. The germline V gene encodes CDR1 DFQATT and CDR2 SNEGSKA (reference sequence). CDR3 amino acids: CSARVRGSGTGELLF. The CDR3 DNA reads as TGCAGTGCTAGAGTGCGGGGGTCGGGCACCGGGGAGCTGCTTTTT.

This clonotype was detected ten times or more. The V gene is TRBV30, the J gene TRBJ2-5; no clear D. Germline CDR1 GTSNPN, CDR2 SVGIG (reference sequence). The CDR3 length is 13 residues. Deletions cut 3 bases from V and 2 bases from J, with 10 bases between. The CDR3: CAWRLPPQETQYF. The CDR3 DNA is TGTGCCTGGAGACTACCTCCACAAGAGACCCAGTACTTC.

This clonotype appeared many times. The chain couples TRBV13 to TRBJ1-1; 9 bases are a match to TRBD1. The ends lost 5 bases at V and 4 bases at J; junction bases unmatched: 5. CDR3 length: 14 amino acids. Germline V gene data show CDR1 as PRHDT and CDR2 as FYEKMQ (reference sequence). CDR3 nucleotides: TGTGCCAGCAGCCCGACAGGGGGAGTCACTGAAGCTTTCTTT. This translates into CASSPTGGVTEAFF. Full variable domain (remainder filled in from reference TRBV13 and TRBJ1-1): AAGVIQSPRHLIKEKRETATLKCYPIPRHDTVYWYQQGPGQDPQFLISFYEKMQSDKGSIPDRFSAQQFSDYHSELNMSSLELGDSALYFCASSPTGGVTEAFFGQGTRLTVV.

This clonotype was recorded at least ten times. The chain has TRBV12-3 or TRBV12-4 and TRBJ1-1, with unresolved D. This CDR3 comprises 14 residues. V was trimmed by 3 bases and J by 4 bases, leaving 12 bases between them. CDR3 loop: CASSFAGFGTEAFF. In DNA form, the CDR3 reads TGTGCCAGCAGTTTCGCGGGGTTTGGCACTGAAGCTTTCTTT.

On this clonotype itself: A far larger clone is one nucleotide away, so this likely arose from a read error. J is TRBJ2-7 and V is TRBV5-1; weak D call: TRBD2 (7 bases). Germline CDR1 reads SGHRS; CDR2 reads YFSETQ. V lost 3 bases and J lost 7, with 26 bases in between. The CDR3 totals 17 residues. The CDR3 bases are TGCGCCAGCAGCTGGACTGCCGGACGGGGGGCGGACAATGAGCAGTACTTC. It encodes CASSWTAGRGADNEQYF.

Points on this clonotype: A far larger clone is only one base removed, so a read error is likely. The chain couples TRBV4-3 to TRBJ2-2; D might be TRBD1 (5 bases). Germline CDR1 and CDR2: LGHNA and YSLEER. CDR3 length equals 14 residues. CDR3 bases: TGCGCCAGCTGCCAAGTATCTCAGGGCGGGGAGCTGTTTTTT. Translating gives CASCQVSQGGELFF.

Only a few counts were recorded for this clonotype. The rearrangement joins TRBV5-1 to TRBJ1-1; D perhaps matches TRBD1 (5 bases). The germline V gene encodes CDR1 SGHRS and CDR2 YFSETQ. The CDR3 runs to 14 residues. Trimming took 0 bases from V and 3 from J, leaving 9 bases between them. Here the CDR3 DNA reads TGCGCCAGCAGCTTGGCGACAGTTGACACTGAAGCTTTCTTT. Translated, it gives CASSLATVDTEAFF.

This rearrangement joins TRBV12-3 or TRBV12-4 to TRBJ2-3; no reliable D call. The V end was cut by 5 bases, the J end by 6 bases, with 15 bases between. This CDR3 region has 14 residues. CDR3 amino acids: CASSRGPMEDTQYF. The CDR3 DNA follows: TGTGCCAGCAGTCGAGGCCCGATGGAGGATACGCAGTATTTT.

Many counts were recorded for this clonotype. The gene calls are TRBV7-2 and TRBJ2-7, with a possible D match to TRBD2 (5 bases). The V end lost 5 bases, the J end lost 3 bases, and 17 bases lay between the germline ends. CDR1 and CDR2 (germline): SGHTA, FQGNSA. The CDR3 runs to 15 residues. The chain's CDR3 is CASSAVPGSYYEQYF. CDR3 coding DNA: TGTGCCAGCAGCGCCGTCCCGGGGTCCTACTACGAGCAGTACTTC.

This clonotype was recorded a few times. DNA of the CDR3: TGTGCCAGCAGTGCCGGGACACCGGGGAACGAGCAGTACTTC. Amino acids: CASSAGTPGNEQYF. V and J are TRBV2 and TRBJ2-7, with D maybe TRBD1 (6 bases). CDR1 is SNHLY and CDR2 is FYNNEI in the germline V gene. Trimming cost V 4 bases and J 5 bases, with 15 bases left between them. The CDR3 is made up of 14 amino acids.

In regard to this clonotype: The likely explanation is a read error, given a far larger clone one base away. The CDR3 loop is CASSPGTGGEEQFF. The DNA of the CDR3 is TGTGCCAGCAGCCCTGGGACAGGGGGGGAGGAGCAGTTCTTC. The chain employs TRBV5-1 and TRBJ2-1; 11 bases are shared with TRBD1. The CDR3 extends over 14 amino acids. The germline CDR1 and CDR2 sequences are SGHRS and YFSETQ.

This clonotype appeared once. This sequence joins TRBV5-1 and TRBJ2-3, with D perhaps TRBD2 (6 bases). Germline values: CDR1 SGHRS, CDR2 YFSETQ. The CDR3 length is 15 residues. Trimming cost V 4 bases and J 0 bases, with 12 bases left between them. Here the CDR3 DNA reads TGCGCCAGCAGCCCCGGGCGGGGAAGCACAGATACGCAGTATTTT. This sequence encodes CASSPGRGSTDTQYF.

The table lists this clonotype with a few counts. The DNA of the CDR3 is TGTGCCAGCAGCTGGACAGTACAAGAGACCCAGTACTTC. Encoded protein: CASSWTVQETQYF. The chain uses TRBV5-6 and TRBJ2-5; D may be TRBD1 (6 bases). The germline V gene encodes CDR1 SGHDT and CDR2 YYEEEE. Trimming cost V 3 bases and J 2 bases, with 8 bases left between them. The CDR3 has 13 amino acids.

This clonotype occurred many times. The J gene is TRBJ1-4, the V gene TRBV5-4; 9 nucleotides match TRBD1. CDR3 length equals 18 residues. After removal of 0 bases from V and 0 bases from J, the junction contained 6 bases not matched to a gene. Germline loops: CDR1 SGHNT, CDR2 YYREEE (reference sequence). The CDR3 DNA follows: TGTGCCAGCAGCTTGGTAGGGACAGGGAGTGCAACTAATGAAAAACTGTTTTTT. This encodes CASSLVGTGSATNEKLFF.

The chain joins TRBV4-1 to TRBJ2-5; D may be TRBD1 or TRBD2 (5 bases each). V lost 0 bases to trimming and J lost 4 bases, with 24 bases between them. The V gene's germline CDR1 is MGHRA and CDR2 YSYEKL. The CDR3 extends over 19 amino acids. The DNA of the CDR3 is TGCGCCAGCAGCCAAGAGCCCCCACTACGAGGGGTTAGCGCAGAGACCCAGTACTTC. This gives the protein CASSQEPPLRGVSAETQYF.

With regard to this clonotype: Given a much more abundant clone one base away, this may be a read error. The chain is built from TRBV4-3 and TRBJ2-5; 8 nucleotides line up with TRBD1. V dropped 4 bases and J dropped 7; count of bases not matched to a gene: 8. Germline values: CDR1 LGHNA, CDR2 YSLEER. There are 14 residues in the CDR3. The CDR3 region has the DNA TGCGCCAGCAGCCCTCGACAGGGGTACGGGACCCAGTACTTC. This gives the protein CASSPRQGYGTQYF.